The 2 T cell receptor beta chains below all came from one sample that was sequenced in a study of long-term antiretroviral therapy in people with HIV. Investigators performed immunoSEQ version v3.0 at survey level. Only in-frame clones appear in the TCRdb table, and some are missing; sequencing was by immunoSEQ multiplex PCR. Of 24,000 or so clones in the sample, approximately 82% were seen once. Specimen: unsorted PBMCs, collected 3 years after starting antiretroviral therapy. These receptor sequences come from a man in his late teens or twenties with HIV.

This clone was found once. The rearrangement links TRBV30 to TRBJ2-5; perhaps TRBD1 as D (6 bases). The CDR3 extends over 13 amino acids. Trimming left V 0 bases short and J 7 bases short, with 12 bases between. Germline-derived CDR1 and CDR2 are GTSNPN and SVGIG (reference sequence). The CDR3 coding sequence is TGTGCCTGGAGTGTAGGGGGAAGCGGGACCCAGTACTTC. It translates to CAWSVGGSGTQYF. The entire variable domain, with the rest obtained from reference TRBV30 and TRBJ2-5, is as follows: SQTIHQWPATLVQPVGSPLSLECTVEGTSNPNLYWYRQAAGRGLQLLFYSVGIGQISSEVPQNLSASRPQDRQFILSSKKLLLSDSGFYLCAWSVGGSGTQYFGPGTRLLVL.

The chain carries TRBV2 and TRBJ1-3; D is uncertain. The germline gives CDR1 SNHLY, CDR2 FYNNEI. The CDR3 covers 16 residues. V was trimmed by 2 bases and J by 4 bases, leaving 15 bases between them. Here the CDR3 DNA reads TGTGCCAGCAGTGAAATTCCTGAAGGGCTCGGAAACACCATATATTTT. It specifies CASSEIPEGLGNTIYF.